The 8 T cell receptor beta chains below all came from one sample that was sequenced in a study of shared clonotypes between healthy human individuals. Using immunoSEQ multiplex PCR, the repertoire was profiled, and TCRdb retains in-frame clones only, with some absent. The sample contains about 450,000 clones, about 76% of which appear only once. Sample: PBMCs. The receptor set was obtained from a woman aged 35 to 49 in good health. Some clones in this sample may be carry-over from other donors' samples.

The chain couples TRBV28 to TRBJ2-7; 7 bases are shared with TRBD2. The CDR3 covers 12 residues. CDR1 MDHEN and CDR2 SYDVKM come from the germline V gene. Trimming took 7 bases from V and 3 from J; bases not matched to a gene: 3. DNA of the CDR3: TGTGCCAGCAAGTCGGGGGGCTACGAGCAGTACTTC. This gives the protein CASKSGGYEQYF. Complete variable domain (other parts from reference TRBV28 and TRBJ2-7): DVKVTQSSRYLVKRTGEKVFLECVQDMDHENMFWYRQDPGLGLRLIYFSYDVKMKEKGDIPEGYSVSREKKERFSLILESASTNQTSMYLCASKSGGYEQYFGPGTRLTVT.

The V gene is TRBV7-3, the J gene TRBJ2-7, with 14 bases aligning to TRBD2. The trim removed 5 bases at V and 7 bases at J, leaving 7 bases unmatched. The germline V gene has CDR1 SGHTA and CDR2 FQGTGA. The CDR3 length is 15 residues. The CDR3 here is CASSPGTSGSREQYF. The DNA of the CDR3 is TGTGCCAGCAGCCCCGGGACTAGCGGGAGTCGGGAGCAGTACTTC.

The rearrangement uses TRBV10-3 and TRBJ2-5, with D perhaps TRBD1 or TRBD2 (5 bases each). V lost 2 bases to trimming and J lost 9 bases, with 13 bases between them. Per germline, CDR1 ENHRY and CDR2 SYGVKD. The CDR3 contains 13 residues. This CDR3 reads CAISEGAPGAQYF. In DNA, the CDR3 is TGTGCCATCAGTGAGGGGGCACCCGGGGCCCAGTACTTC.

The chain couples TRBV2 to TRBJ2-3; tentatively, D is TRBD2 (5 bases). The CDR3 loop spans 13 amino acids. Per germline, CDR1 SNHLY and CDR2 FYNNEI. V gave up 2 bases and J gave up 9 bases, with 12 bases separating them. The CDR3: CASSELPAGTQYF. The CDR3 nucleotides read TGTGCCAGCAGTGAACTACCCGCGGGCACGCAGTATTTT.

This sequence joins TRBV11-1 and TRBJ2-1; no clear D gene. CDR3 size: 13 residues. Per germline, CDR1 SGHAT and CDR2 FQDESV (reference sequence). Between the trimmed V and J ends, which lost 4 bases and 4 bases, there was a span of 8 bases. CDR3 sequence (DNA): TGTGCCAGCAGCTCTGGACGGTACAATGAGCAGTTCTTC. Its translation is CASSSGRYNEQFF.

The chain couples TRBV21-1 to TRBJ2-5; the tabulated D call, TRBD2, remains unverified against the DNA. TRBV21-1 is flagged as a pseudogene. The CDR3 sequence is 19 residues long. The CDR3 region is CASSRGYGASGRDRETQYF. In nucleotides, the CDR3 is TGTGCCAGCAGCAGAGGTTATGGAGCTAGCGGGAGGGACCGAGAGACCCAGTACTTC.

This chain uses TRBV5-4 with TRBJ2-3; weak D call: TRBD2 (6 bases). The V and J ends lost 0 bases and 5 bases respectively, with 13 bases between them. CDR3 size: 15 residues. Germline-derived CDR1 and CDR2 are SGHNT and YYREEE (reference sequence). CDR3 residues: CASSLAGDGGDTQYF. The CDR3 DNA sequence: TGTGCCAGCAGCTTGGCGGGGGACGGGGGAGATACGCAGTATTTT. The full variable domain, with the rest looked up from reference TRBV5-4 and TRBJ2-3, is ETGVTQSPTHLIKTRGQQVTLRCSSQSGHNTVSWYQQALGQGPQFIFQYYREEENGRGNFPPRFSGLQFPNYSSELNVNALELDDSALYLCASSLAGDGGDTQYFGPGTRLTVL.

J is TRBJ2-1 and V is TRBV6-5; D remains ambiguous. Trimming took 5 bases from V and 10 from J, leaving 9 bases between them. Germline V CDR1 and CDR2: MNHEY, SVGAGI. The CDR3 has 11 amino acids. DNA for the CDR3: TGTGCCAGCAGTAGACTGACAGAGCAGTTCTTC. Its protein is CASSRLTEQFF.